The 8 T cell receptor beta chains listed next were all sequenced from one sample in a study of T cells in Graves' hyperthyroidism and ophthalmopathy. Amplification of TCR beta CDR3 regions used RNA as the template. The HTBI primer set was used in a first-round RT-PCR of the TCR CDR3. TCRdb analysed the multiplex PCR reads with MiXCR anew, one entry per CDR3 protein. Found here are under 400,000 distinct CDR3 sequences, around a fifth of them singletons; the top ten hold around half. Sequences were obtained from blood. All receptors come from a woman between 50 and 59 years old with Graves' hyperthyroidism.

At least ten counts were recorded for this clonotype. The chain recombines TRBV30 with TRBJ2-7; D uncertain. CDR3 length: 13 amino acids. The germline CDR1 and CDR2 sequences are GTSNPN and SVGIG (reference sequence). The germline V and J ends were trimmed by 5 bases and 3 bases, with 14 bases remaining between them. The CDR3 loop is CAWAPGQSYEQYF. In nucleotides, the CDR3 is TGTGCCTGGGCCCCCGGGCAAAGCTACGAGCAGTACTTC.

This clonotype has a count of ten or more. The J gene is TRBJ1-1, the V gene TRBV18; D may be TRBD1 (6 bases). V was shortened by 2 bases and J by 1 base, with 11 bases between the two germline ends. CDR1 is KGHSH, CDR2 LQKENI, per germline. The length of the CDR3 is 15 residues. The CDR3 DNA follows: TGTGCCAGCTCACCAGACAGGCATCGGAACACTGAAGCTTTCTTT. This gives the protein CASSPDRHRNTEAFF.

This clonotype was detected ten times or more. V usage is TRBV20-1 and J usage is TRBJ2-5; D gene uncertain. Deletions cut 5 bases from V and 0 bases from J, with 4 bases between. CDR1 is DFQATT and CDR2 is SNEGSKA in the germline V gene (reference sequence). The CDR3 is made up of 11 amino acids. For the CDR3, the DNA is TGCAGTGCTCCGTACCAAGAGACCCAGTACTTC. It encodes CSAPYQETQYF.

Many counts were recorded for this clonotype. The chain has TRBV10-1 and TRBJ1-3, with D perhaps TRBD1 (5 bases). CDR1 is WNHNN, CDR2 SYGVQD, per germline (reference sequence). The CDR3 runs 15 residues. Trimming shortened V by 3 bases and J by 0 bases, and 9 bases separated the two germline ends. The CDR3 protein is CASSEGTVSGNTIYF. In DNA form, the CDR3 reads TGCGCCAGCAGTGAAGGGACCGTCTCTGGAAACACCATATATTTT.

This clonotype was recorded many times. The chain joins TRBV19 to TRBJ2-1; no clear D gene. The CDR3 has 15 residues. The germline gives CDR1 LNHDA, CDR2 SQIVND (reference sequence). V was clipped by 3 bases and J by 0 bases, with 9 bases between them. CDR3: CASSITRNSYNEQFF. The DNA for the CDR3 is TGTGCCAGTAGTATCACGCGGAACTCCTACAATGAGCAGTTCTTC.

The chain couples TRBV12-3 or TRBV12-4 to TRBJ2-5; D is perhaps TRBD2 (6 bases). With 3 bases removed from V and 9 bases from J, the gap between germline ends came to 17 bases. This CDR3 region has 14 residues. CDR3 bases: TGTGCCAGCAGTTTTTCACGGGTCCCGGGGGCCCAGTACTTC. This gives the protein CASSFSRVPGAQYF.

The V gene is TRBV12-3 or TRBV12-4, the J gene TRBJ2-3; D is unresolved. Trimming cost V 3 bases and J 4 bases, with 11 bases left between them. This CDR3 region has 14 residues. CDR3 nucleotides: TGTGCCAGCAGTTTTAGCATGAGACCAGATACGCAGTATTTT. Encoded protein: CASSFSMRPDTQYF.

The chain combines TRBV4-2 with TRBJ2-2; possibly TRBD2 for D (5 bases). Germline V CDR1 and CDR2: LGHNA, YNFKEQ. Trimming took 0 bases from V and 6 from J, leaving 8 bases between them. The CDR3 contains 14 residues. The chain's CDR3 is CASSQDKGAGELFF. In nucleotides, the CDR3 is TGTGCCAGCAGCCAAGATAAGGGAGCCGGGGAGCTGTTTTTT.